Listed here is a single T cell receptor (beta chain). These data belong to a study of blood T cell repertoires in COVID-19. About the study: In each case, the material was cDNA or gDNA derived from T cells, B-cell-depleted T cells, or PBMCs.

This study enrolled people aged about 18 to 90 from about two dozen US geographic areas. As handled by the study authors: Amplified reference gene primers provided the basis for estimating nucleated cell counts. Generated by immunoSEQ multiplex PCR, the TCRdb table keeps only in-frame clones and is missing some. That table supplies the V and J calls and clone size; D and trimming were determined from the DNA. There are around 150,000 clones in the sample; more than 70% occur only once, and less than 6% lies in the top ten. Germline CDR1 and CDR2: SGHTA and FQGTGA. This CDR3 is built from 16 residues. The ends were cut back, 1 base at V and 2 bases at J, with 12 bases in the middle.

The chain employs TRBV7-3 and TRBJ2-1; D call uncertain. This clonotype was sampled from a middle-aged man who had recovered from COVID-19. The sample was PBMCs or T cells enriched from blood (not recorded which). CDR3 sequence reads: CASSLNIVEPYNEQFF. CDR3 DNA sequence: TGTGCCAGCAGCTTAAATATCGTAGAGCCCTACAATGAGCAGTTCTTC.